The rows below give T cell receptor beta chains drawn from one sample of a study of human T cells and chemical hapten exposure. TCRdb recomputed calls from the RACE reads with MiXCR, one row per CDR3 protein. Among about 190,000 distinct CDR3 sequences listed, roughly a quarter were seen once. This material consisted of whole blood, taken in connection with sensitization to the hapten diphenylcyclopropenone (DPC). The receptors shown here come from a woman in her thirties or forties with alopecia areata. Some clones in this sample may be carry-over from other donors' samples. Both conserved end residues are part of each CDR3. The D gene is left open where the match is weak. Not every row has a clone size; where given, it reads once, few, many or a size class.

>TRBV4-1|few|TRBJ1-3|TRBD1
TGCGCCAGCAGCCAGTACCCCGGACAGGGTAGAAACACCATATATTTT
CASSQYPGQGRNTIYF
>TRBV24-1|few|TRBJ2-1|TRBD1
TGTGCCACCAGTGATTTGAAACAGGGGGTTAGAAATGAGCAGTTCTTC
CATSDLKQGVRNEQFF
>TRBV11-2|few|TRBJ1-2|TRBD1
TGTGCCAGCAGCTCAACGTACCGGGACAGGGGGCATGGCTACACCTTC
CASSSTYRDRGHGYTF
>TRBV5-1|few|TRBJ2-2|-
TGCGCCAGCAACCTTAACACCGGGGAGCTGTTTTTT
CASNLNTGELFF
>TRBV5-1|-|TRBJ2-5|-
TGCGCCAGCAGCCCGGGGACCTCGCAAGAGACCCAGTACTTC
CASSPGTSQETQYF
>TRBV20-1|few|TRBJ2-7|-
TGCAGTGCTATGCGGGGTTTTGATAACTCCTACGAGCAGTACTTC
CSAMRGFDNSYEQYF
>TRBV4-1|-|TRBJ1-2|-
TGCGCCAGCAGCCAATACGACGGATCGAACTATGGCTACACCTTC
CASSQYDGSNYGYTF
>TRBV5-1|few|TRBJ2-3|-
TGCGCCAGCAGCTTGGACGCAGATACGCAGTATTTT
CASSLDADTQYF
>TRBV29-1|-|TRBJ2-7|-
TGCAGCGTTGTGTACAGCCTATCCTCCTACGAGCAGTACTTC
CSVVYSLSSYEQYF
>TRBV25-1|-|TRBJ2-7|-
TGTGCCAGCAGCGGGGCAGGGGAGTACTTC
CASSGAGEYF
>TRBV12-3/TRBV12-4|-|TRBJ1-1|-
TGTGCCAGCAGTTTCCGGGGGGAAGCTTTCTTT
CASSFRGEAFF
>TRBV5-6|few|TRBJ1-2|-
TGTGCCAGCAGCTTGGGCAGGGCCTATGGCTACACCTTC
CASSLGRAYGYTF
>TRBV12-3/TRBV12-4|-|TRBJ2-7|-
TGTGCCAGCAGTGTCGGTCTAGCACCCTACTTC
CASSVGLAPYF
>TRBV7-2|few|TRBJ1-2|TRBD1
TGTGCCAGCAGCTTAACCGGGACAGGGGTTGCTGGTGGCTACACCTTC
CASSLTGTGVAGGYTF
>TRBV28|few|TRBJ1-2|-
TGTGCCAGCCACAGGCAACCCTATGGCTACACCTTC
CASHRQPYGYTF
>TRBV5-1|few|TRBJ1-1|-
TGCGCCAGCAGCTTGGGCCAGGGAGTGGGTGCGACTGAAGCTTTCTTT
CASSLGQGVGATEAFF
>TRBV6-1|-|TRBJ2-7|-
TGTGCCAGCAGTGAAACACACAGGGAGCTAGAGTACTTC
CASSETHRELEYF
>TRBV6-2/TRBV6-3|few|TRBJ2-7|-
TGTGCCAGCAGTTACGGGCGGGGATTCTCCTACGAGCAGTACTTC
CASSYGRGFSYEQYF
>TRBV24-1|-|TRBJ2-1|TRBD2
TGTGCCACCAGTACTATTAGCGGGAGAGGGAGCTACAATGAGCAGTTCTTC
CATSTISGRGSYNEQFF
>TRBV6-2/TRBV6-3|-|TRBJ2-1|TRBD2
TGTGCCAGCAGTACCCCTTATAGCGGGAGCTACAATGAGCAGTTCTTC
CASSTPYSGSYNEQFF
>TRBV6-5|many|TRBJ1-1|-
TGTGCCAGCAGTTACTCGGGTACCGGGACGATCGAAGCTTTCTTT
CASSYSGTGTIEAFF
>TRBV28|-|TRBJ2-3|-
TGTGCCAGCAGGCCTACGGGCACAGATACGCAGTATTTT
CASRPTGTDTQYF
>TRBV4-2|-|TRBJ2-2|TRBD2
TGTGCCAGCAGCCAAGAGGCTCGCGGGAGAGGTTCTAGAGACACCGGGGAGCTGTTTTTT
CASSQEARGRGSRDTGELFF
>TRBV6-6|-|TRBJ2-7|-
TGTGCCAGCAGTGCCGAACAGGAGTACGAGCAGTACTTC
CASSAEQEYEQYF
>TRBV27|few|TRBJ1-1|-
TGTGCCAGCAGTTTAGCGGGGAGGGCTTTCTTT
CASSLAGRAFF
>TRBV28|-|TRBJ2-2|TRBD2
TGTGCCAGCATCCTTCGGGCGGGAGGGGTTAACACCGGGGAGCTGTTTTTT
CASILRAGGVNTGELFF
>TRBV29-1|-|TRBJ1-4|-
TGCAGCGTTGAAGTCAGCGGGGAGGGAGAAAAACTGTTTTTT
CSVEVSGEGEKLFF
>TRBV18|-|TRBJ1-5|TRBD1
TGTGCCAGCTCACGGGACAGGGAGGGGCCCCAGCATTTT
CASSRDREGPQHF
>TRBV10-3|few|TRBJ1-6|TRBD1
TGTGCCATCAGTGTATGGGGGACAGGTGATTCACCCCTCCACTTT
CAISVWGTGDSPLHF
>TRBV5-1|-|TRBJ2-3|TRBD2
TGCGCCAGCAGCTTGCCGGCTAGCGGGAGTAGAGATACGCAGTATTTT
CASSLPASGSRDTQYF
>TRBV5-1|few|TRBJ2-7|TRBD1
TGCGCCAGCAGCAAGATCGACAGGGCCTACGAGCAGTACTTC
CASSKIDRAYEQYF
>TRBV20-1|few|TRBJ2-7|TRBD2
TGCAGTGCTAGAATCCTAGCGGGGGAGCAGTACTTC
CSARILAGEQYF
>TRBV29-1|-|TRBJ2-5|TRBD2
TGCAGCGTTGTCCTAGCGGGAGGAACGACGGCCGAGTGGACCCAGTACTTC
CSVVLAGGTTAEWTQYF
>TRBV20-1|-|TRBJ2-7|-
TGCAGTGCTGCCACAGGGACCTTCTACGAGCAGTACTTC
CSAATGTFYEQYF
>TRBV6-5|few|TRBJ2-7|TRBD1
TGTGCCAGCAGCCCGACAGGGGACCGCTACGAGCAGTACTTC
CASSPTGDRYEQYF
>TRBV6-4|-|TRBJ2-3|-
TGTGCCAGCGGTCCGGATAGCACAGATACGCAGTATTTT
CASGPDSTDTQYF
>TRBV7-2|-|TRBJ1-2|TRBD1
TGTGCCAGCAGCCCACGCAGGGGGCGTTCCTATGGCTACACCTTC
CASSPRRGRSYGYTF
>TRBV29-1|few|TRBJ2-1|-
TGCAGCGTTGACGCCGTAAATGAGCAGTTCTTC
CSVDAVNEQFF
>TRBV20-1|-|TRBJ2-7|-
TGCAGTGCTGGAGGGACGGCCGAGCAGTACTTC
CSAGGTAEQYF
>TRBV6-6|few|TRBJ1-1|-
TGTGCCAGCAGCTCTCAGACAGAACGAGCTTTCTTT
CASSSQTERAFF
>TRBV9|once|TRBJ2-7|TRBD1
TGTGCCAGCAGCGTAGAACCTCAGGGGGCGGGCGAGCAGTACTTC
CASSVEPQGAGEQYF
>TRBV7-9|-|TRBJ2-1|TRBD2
TGTGCCAGCAGCTTACCCGGGAGGGCCTACAATGAGCAGTTCTTC
CASSLPGRAYNEQFF
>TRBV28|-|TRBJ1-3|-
TGTGCCAGCAGTTTATTGTTGTCAGGGAATCTGGGAAACACCATATATTTT
CASSLLLSGNLGNTIYF
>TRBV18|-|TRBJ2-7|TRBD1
TGTGCCAGCTCACCCGGGACAGGGGACGAGCAGTACTTC
CASSPGTGDEQYF
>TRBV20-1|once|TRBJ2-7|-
TGCAGTGCTACGCGCTGGCCCCGTCCATACGAGCAGTACTTC
CSATRWPRPYEQYF
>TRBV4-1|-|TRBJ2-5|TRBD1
TGCGCCAGCAGCCTAAACCCCGGGACAGGGGGTGAGACCCAGTACTTC
CASSLNPGTGGETQYF
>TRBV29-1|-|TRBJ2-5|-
TGCAGCGTTGAACAGTCCCAAGAGACCCAGTACTTC
CSVEQSQETQYF
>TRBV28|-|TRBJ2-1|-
TGTGCCAGCAGTTCCCCCCACCGGGATGGGAACAATGAGCAGTTCTTC
CASSSPHRDGNNEQFF
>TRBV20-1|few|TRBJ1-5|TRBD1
TGCAGTTCGCGGACAGGGGTCAATCAGCCCCAGCATTTT
CSSRTGVNQPQHF
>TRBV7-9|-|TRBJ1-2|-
TGTGCCAGCAGCTTTTCGCAGGGGCTTTTTGGCTACACCTTC
CASSFSQGLFGYTF
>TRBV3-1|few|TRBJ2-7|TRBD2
TGTGCCAGCAGCCGACCGACTAGCGGAGTCTACGAGCAGTACTTC
CASSRPTSGVYEQYF
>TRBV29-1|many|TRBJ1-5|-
TGCAGCGTTTCGTTAGGACCCAATCAGCCCCAGCATTTT
CSVSLGPNQPQHF
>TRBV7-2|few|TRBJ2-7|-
TGTGCCAGCAGCTCACTAGGCACATCTTCCTACGAGCAGTACTTC
CASSSLGTSSYEQYF
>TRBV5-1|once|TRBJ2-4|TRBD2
TGCGCCAGCAGCGTGACTAGCGGGGGGTCTAGGGCCAAAAACATTCAGTACTTC
CASSVTSGGSRAKNIQYF
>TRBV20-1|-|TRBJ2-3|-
TGCAGTGCTAGAGAAGGAAGCGGCGATACGCAGTATTTT
CSAREGSGDTQYF
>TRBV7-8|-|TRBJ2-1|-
TGTGCCAGCAGCCGGGGCAACGACAATGAGCAGTTCTTC
CASSRGNDNEQFF
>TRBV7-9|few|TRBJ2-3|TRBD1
TGTGCCAGCAGCCAACGTCGCGCGACAGGGGGCGGGGATACGCAGTATTTT
CASSQRRATGGGDTQYF
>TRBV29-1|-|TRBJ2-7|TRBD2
TGCAGCGTCACCGGGACTAGGTCCGCCAGGGCCTCCTACGAGCAGTACTTC
CSVTGTRSARASYEQYF
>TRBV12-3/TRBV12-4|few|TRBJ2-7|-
TGTGCCAGCAGAGGCGCTGGCGAGCAGTACTTC
CASRGAGEQYF
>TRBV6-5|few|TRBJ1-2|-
TGTGCCAGCGGGGAGCGGGGTAACGCCTATGGCTACACCTTC
CASGERGNAYGYTF